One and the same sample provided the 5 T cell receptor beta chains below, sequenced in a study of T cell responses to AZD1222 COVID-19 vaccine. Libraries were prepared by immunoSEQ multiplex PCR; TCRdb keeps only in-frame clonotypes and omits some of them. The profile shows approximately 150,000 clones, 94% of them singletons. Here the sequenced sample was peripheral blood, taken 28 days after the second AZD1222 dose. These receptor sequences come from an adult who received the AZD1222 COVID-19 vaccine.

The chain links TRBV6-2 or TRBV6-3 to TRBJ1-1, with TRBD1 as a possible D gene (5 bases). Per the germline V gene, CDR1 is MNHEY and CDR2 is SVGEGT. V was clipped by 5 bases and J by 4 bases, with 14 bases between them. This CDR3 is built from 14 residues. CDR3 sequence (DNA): TGTGCCAGCAGTACCCCCCCAGGGTCCACTGAAGCTTTCTTT. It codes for CASSTPPGSTEAFF.

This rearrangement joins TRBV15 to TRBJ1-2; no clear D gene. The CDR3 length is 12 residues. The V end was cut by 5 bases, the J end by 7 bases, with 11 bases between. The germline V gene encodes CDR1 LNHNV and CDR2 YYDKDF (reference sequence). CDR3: CATSFSGGGYTF. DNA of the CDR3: TGTGCCACCAGCTTCTCCGGAGGTGGCTACACCTTC. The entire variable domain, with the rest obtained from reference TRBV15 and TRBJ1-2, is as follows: DAMVIQNPRYQVTQFGKPVTLSCSQTLNHNVMYWYQQKSSQAPKLLFHYYDKDFNNEADTPDNFQSRRPNTSFCFLDIRSPGLGDTAMYLCATSFSGGGYTFGSGTRLTVV.

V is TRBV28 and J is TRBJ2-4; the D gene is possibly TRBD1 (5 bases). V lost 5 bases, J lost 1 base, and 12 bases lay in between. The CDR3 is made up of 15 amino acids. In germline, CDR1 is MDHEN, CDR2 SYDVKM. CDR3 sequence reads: CASSPSDKAKNIQYF. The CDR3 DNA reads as TGTGCCAGCAGTCCCTCGGACAAGGCCAAAAACATTCAGTACTTC.

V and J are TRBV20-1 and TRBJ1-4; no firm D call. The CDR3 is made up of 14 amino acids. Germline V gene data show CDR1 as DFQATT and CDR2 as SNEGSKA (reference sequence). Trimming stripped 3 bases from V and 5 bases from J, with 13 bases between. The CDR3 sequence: CSASRTTKNEKLFF. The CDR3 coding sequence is TGCAGTGCTAGTCGGACGACTAAAAATGAAAAACTGTTTTTT.

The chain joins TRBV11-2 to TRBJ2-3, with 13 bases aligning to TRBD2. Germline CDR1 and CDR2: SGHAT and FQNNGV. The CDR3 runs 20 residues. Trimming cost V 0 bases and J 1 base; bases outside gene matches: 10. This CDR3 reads CASSLEGLLAGGPGTDTQYF. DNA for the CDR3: TGTGCCAGCAGCTTAGAAGGGTTACTAGCGGGAGGGCCAGGCACAGATACGCAGTATTTT. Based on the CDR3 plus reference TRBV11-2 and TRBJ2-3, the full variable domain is EAGVAQSPRYKIIEKRQSVAFWCNPISGHATLYWYQQILGQGPKLLIQFQNNGVVDDSQLPKDRFSAERLKGVDSTLKIQPAKLEDSAVYLCASSLEGLLAGGPGTDTQYFGPGTRLTVL.